Listed below are T cell receptor beta chains from one sample, sequenced in a study of T cell responses to AZD1222 COVID-19 vaccine. Data came from immunoSEQ multiplex PCR; TCRdb stores just in-frame clones and leaves some out. This table has about 48,000 clones, approximately 83% appearing once. The material was peripheral blood, obtained 28 days after the second AZD1222 dose. Every receptor here comes from an adult who received the AZD1222 COVID-19 vaccine. Each CDR3 is given with its conserved first and last residue. D genes are given only for firm matches. The listing skips clone size in some rows; elsewhere it reads once, few, many or a size class.

cdr3_aa cdr3_nt d_call v_call cdr3_length clone_size j_call
CASSVPAGANVLTF TGTGCCAGCAGCGTCCCAGCCGGGGCCAACGTCCTGACTTTC . TRBV9 14 . TRBJ2-6
CASSPLTEMENTIYF TGTGCCAGCAGCCCGCTGACAGAAATGGAAAACACCATATATTTT . TRBV7-3 15 few TRBJ1-3
CASSHNGFGIGEQFF TGTGCCAGCAGTCATAATGGATTCGGAATCGGTGAGCAGTTCTTC . TRBV7-3 15 . TRBJ2-1
CASSLDGGIGQPQHF TGTGCCAGCAGCTTGGATGGGGGTATCGGGCAGCCCCAGCATTTT . TRBV5-8 15 . TRBJ1-5
CASSPRQATNEKLFF TGTGCCAGCAGCCCCCGACAGGCAACTAATGAAAAACTGTTTTTT . TRBV7-9 15 . TRBJ1-4
CASSLERSSGNTIYF TGTGCCAGCAGCTTGGAGAGGAGCTCTGGAAACACCATATATTTT . TRBV5-5 15 . TRBJ1-3
CASSQERLAGGPYEQYF TGCGCCAGCAGCCAAGAACGGCTAGCGGGAGGGCCTTACGAGCAGTACTTC TRBD2 TRBV4-1 17 . TRBJ2-7
CASSPGLAGEEQFF TGCGCCAGCAGCCCGGGGCTAGCGGGAGAGGAGCAGTTCTTC TRBD2 TRBV5-1 14 few TRBJ2-1
CAISESRTSGRHNEQFF TGTGCCATCAGTGAGTCCCGGACTAGCGGGAGACACAATGAGCAGTTCTTC TRBD2 TRBV10-3 17 . TRBJ2-1
CASSRGVRDEQYF TGTGCCAGCAGTCGAGGGGTGCGCGACGAGCAGTACTTC . TRBV6-5 13 . TRBJ2-7
CASTRDFVYEQYF TGTGCCAGCACCCGGGACTTCGTCTACGAGCAGTACTTC . TRBV5-8 13 few TRBJ2-7
CASIEGASSYEQYF TGTGCCAGCATTGAGGGGGCGAGCTCCTACGAGCAGTACTTC TRBD1 TRBV2 14 . TRBJ2-7
CASSLGQNYGYTF TGTGCCAGCAGCTTAGGGCAGAACTATGGCTACACCTTC . TRBV7-9 13 . TRBJ1-2
CASSYRDRGTTGELFF TGCGCCAGCAGCTACCGGGACAGGGGGACAACCGGGGAGCTGTTTTTT TRBD1 TRBV5-1 16 . TRBJ2-2
CASSLRTSGRAFEQFF TGTGCCAGCAGCCTACGGACTAGCGGGAGGGCCTTTGAGCAGTTCTTC TRBD2 TRBV7-3 16 . TRBJ2-1
CSVVTGDSGNTIYF TGCAGCGTCGTTACAGGGGACTCTGGAAACACCATATATTTT TRBD1 TRBV29-1 14 . TRBJ1-3
CASSPYRGLADEQFF TGTGCCAGCAGTCCCTACCGGGGACTAGCAGACGAGCAGTTCTTC TRBD2 TRBV6-2/TRBV6-3 15 . TRBJ2-1
CASSAPGTSGINEQFF TGTGCCAGCAGTGCCCCCGGGACTAGCGGAATCAATGAGCAGTTCTTC TRBD2 TRBV28 16 . TRBJ2-1
CASSASVGSGDTEAFF TGTGCCAGCTCAGCTTCTGTCGGAAGCGGGGACACTGAAGCTTTCTTT . TRBV5-5 16 . TRBJ1-1
CASSLDRGNEKLFF TGTGCCAGCAGCTTAGACAGGGGAAATGAAAAACTGTTTTTT TRBD1 TRBV7-2 14 . TRBJ1-4
CASSPDSGRAEAFF TGTGCCAGCAGCCCAGATTCGGGTCGGGCTGAAGCTTTCTTT . TRBV7-2 14 . TRBJ1-1
CASSRGGLQETQYF TGTGCCAGCAGTCGAGGCGGCTTACAAGAGACCCAGTACTTC . TRBV2 14 . TRBJ2-5
CASTDREVEQYF TGTGCCAGCACGGACAGGGAGGTCGAGCAGTACTTC TRBD1 TRBV28 12 . TRBJ2-7
CASSSLLADEQFF TGTGCCAGCAGCTCCTTACTAGCGGATGAGCAGTTCTTC TRBD2 TRBV6-1 13 once TRBJ2-1
CASRGSGQGGEKLFF TGCGCCAGCAGGGGGAGTGGACAGGGAGGGGAAAAACTGTTTTTT TRBD1 TRBV5-1 15 . TRBJ1-4
CASSPASAPNQPQHF TGCGCCAGCAGCCCGGCGTCGGCCCCCAATCAGCCCCAGCATTTT . TRBV5-1 15 . TRBJ1-5
CASSPGTGVKLISYEQYF TGTGCCAGCAGCCCCGGGACAGGGGTCAAACTAATTTCCTACGAGCAGTACTTC TRBD1 TRBV5-6 18 . TRBJ2-7
CASSVPTQGATTGELFF TGTGCCAGCTCTGTCCCCACACAGGGGGCGACCACCGGGGAGCTGTTTTTT TRBD1 TRBV18 17 few TRBJ2-2
CASSQENTGLIYEQYF TGCGCCAGCAGCCAGGAAAATACGGGACTAATCTACGAGCAGTACTTC TRBD2 TRBV4-3 16 few TRBJ2-7
CASNPLRPGAEAFF TGTGCCAGTAACCCCCTAAGGCCTGGGGCTGAAGCTTTCTTT . TRBV27 14 once TRBJ1-1
CASSFSRVQETQYF TGTGCCAGCAGCTTCTCAAGGGTCCAAGAGACCCAGTACTTC . TRBV11-2 14 . TRBJ2-5
CASSSGLGNQPQHF TGTGCCAGCAGTTCCGGCCTGGGCAATCAGCCCCAGCATTTT . TRBV28 14 . TRBJ1-5
CASSLAAGWTETQYF TGTGCCAGCAGCTTAGCGGCAGGGTGGACGGAGACCCAGTACTTC . TRBV7-9 15 . TRBJ2-5
CASSFKASTDTQYF TGTGCCAGCAGTTTCAAGGCTAGCACAGATACGCAGTATTTT . TRBV28 14 . TRBJ2-3
CASSIAGSGELFF TGTGCCAGTAGTATAGCAGGCAGCGGGGAGCTGTTTTTT . TRBV19 13 . TRBJ2-2
CASSLVQGVHEQFF TGTGCCAGCAGCTTAGTTCAGGGGGTCCATGAGCAGTTCTTC TRBD1 TRBV7-9 14 . TRBJ2-1
CASSRNKGENTGELFF TGTGCCAGCAGCCGTAACAAGGGGGAGAACACCGGGGAGCTGTTTTTT . TRBV3-1/TRBV3-2 16 . TRBJ2-2
CAISDGLAGAGDTQYF TGTGCCATCAGTGACGGACTAGCGGGAGCCGGAGATACGCAGTATTTT TRBD2 TRBV10-3 16 . TRBJ2-3